The text below deals with one T cell receptor (beta chain). This clonotype was counted ten times or more. Its antigen has not been determined. The record has no base qualities; no much larger clone is one base away. This record belongs to a study of Graves' ophthalmopathy and Graves' hyperthyroidism (dated by TCRdb to the late 2010s). With respect to the entire study: Peripheral blood was collected at initial diagnosis, before any treatment. In roughly 6 hyperthyroidism patients, the T-cell repertoire of thyroid tissue was compared with the T-cell repertoire of blood. An independent validation cohort was composed of some 19 hyperthyroidism patients and around 15 patients who later progressed from hyperthyroidism to ophthalmopathy. After sampling, hyperthyroidism patients received methimazole starting at 30 mg daily, and ophthalmopathy patients received high-dose intravenous methylprednisolone. The 85 to 100 discovery patients were divided at random into training and test sets in a 7:3 ratio. To explore V-J signatures that distinguish ophthalmopathy from hyperthyroidism, a discovery set of about a hundred patients was enrolled, made up of 40 to 45 with ophthalmopathy and roughly 55 with stable hyperthyroidism. The study used TCR beta repertoire signatures to distinguish Graves' ophthalmopathy from Graves' hyperthyroidism and to predict progression to ophthalmopathy. In total, 135 blood samples were TCR-sequenced: approximately 40 ophthalmopathy, over 70 hyperthyroidism and around 17 hyperthyroidism-to-ophthalmopathy patients.

Ophthalmopathy patients had moderately to severely active disease, Clinical Activity Score of at least 3, NOSPECS grade of at least 4, and disease duration under 3 months. Patients with other autoimmune diseases, uncontrolled infections, pregnancy or lactation were excluded. Clinical symptoms, serum thyroxine, TRAb, thyroid ultrasound and orbital computed tomography were used for diagnosis. Ficoll-Paque density gradient centrifugation was used to isolate PBMCs from about 10 ml of fresh peripheral blood. Trizol reagent was used to extract the total RNA, and its quality was then checked on an Agilent 2100 Bioanalyzer. V gives up 5 bases and J gives up 1 base, and the segment between their germline ends measures 18 bases. The CDR3 has 17 amino acids, counting the end cysteine and phenylalanine. Only CDR3 DNA remains: 51 bases, in frame from the first base. CDR1 SGHVS and CDR2 FQNEAQ were looked up in the germline V gene.

TCR beta CDR3 regions were amplified from RNA transcripts for repertoire sequencing. The first round was an RT-PCR using HTBI primers with the Qiagen OneStep RT-PCR kit, and this first round was followed by a second-round multiplex PCR, then size selection and purification. Libraries were sequenced paired-end with 100 bp reads on an Illumina HiSeq2000. The paper's processing steps were these. SOAPnuke was used to process the reads, removing any read that contained adapters or uncalled bases, had a mean Phred below 15, or lacked an exact match to the constant primer or identifier. COPE v1.2.5 was used to merge high-quality paired reads. Each unique nucleotide sequence was treated as a clonotype, and MiTCR v1.1 was used to align the clonotypes to the IMGT TRB V, D and J references. Only V-J combinations with frequency above 0.0001 were analysed, covering around 99% of repertoires. A TCR clonal expansion and chaos score per V-J combination was defined as the ratio of F50 clonal expansion to chaos observed in the TCRdist matrix. Welch's t-statistics and random forest were used to reduce features to 13 V-J combinations, which were fed into a naive Bayes classifier. The similarity between thyroid and blood repertoires was quantified using the Morisita-Horn index. The raw public reads went through TCRdb reprocessing: fastp at Q25, MiXCR clone calling, in-frame beta chains kept. Rows with one shared CDR3 protein collapse into an entry with the most common genes and DNA. The V and J calls follow TCRdb's processing rather than the paper's. Counted in this sample were about 400,000 distinct CDR3 sequences; 15% to 20% of them appeared once. The ten largest clones add up to around 1.6% of the sample.

General findings and caveats noted by the study authors: No statistical method was used to set the sample size in advance, and the investigators knew which group each participant was assigned to. In validation, the model predicted ophthalmopathy progression with about 70% sensitivity and 72.22% specificity; some 13 predicted patients were CT-confirmed with GO in a median of 6.5 months. The 13-signature model separated ophthalmopathy from stable hyperthyroidism with 87.88% sensitivity and approximately 83% specificity in cross-validation, and 80%/75% in the test set. Most of the expanded thyroid clonotypes with a frequency above 0.001 were also detected in blood, and it was suggested that the thyroid immune response may be reflected by blood repertoires.

The material sequenced was peripheral blood. This TCR came from a woman younger than 30 with Graves' ophthalmopathy. Donor details come from another sample of the same person, matched by shared clones. Recombination connected TRBV7-8 to TRBJ2-4; TRBD2 might be the D gene, on 5 matching bases. The CDR3 sequence is CASSPRTLLEAKNIQYF. In nucleotide form, the sequence is TGTGCCAGCAGCCCCCGGACCTTACTAGAGGCCAAAAACATTCAGTACTTC.